The clone carrying this T cell receptor (beta chain) was seen more than once but under ten times. Its antigen remains unidentified. The sample originates from a study of human T cells and chemical hapten exposure. Across the study: Weekly diphenylcyclopropenone doses were given to patients' scalps across the roughly 25-week study.

TCRdb re-derived calls from the RACE reads in MiXCR, one entry per CDR3 protein. This repertoire shows 370,000 or so distinct CDR3 sequences, roughly 5% found once; its top ten account for under 3%. Regarding the study as a whole: Alopecia in all donors means immunity may differ from healthy individuals.

Time point described: patch test 1, 2 weeks after DPC sensitization. This sample's treatment: therapeutic diphenylcyclopropenone sensitization with weekly scalp DPC. Blood draws preceded each patch test application. The sequencing here drew on whole blood, taken in connection with sensitization to the hapten diphenylcyclopropenone (DPC). The clonotype was recovered from a woman aged 45 to 65 with alopecia areata. Some clones in this sample may be carry-over from other donors' samples.

CDR3: CSARGGASEQYF. The CDR3 DNA sequence: TGCAGTGCTAGAGGGGGGGCTTCCGAGCAGTACTTC. V gene TRBV20-1 combines with J gene TRBJ2-7; D is perhaps TRBD1 or TRBD2 (6 bases each). From germline, CDR1 is DFQATT and CDR2 SNEGSKA (reference sequence). There are 12 residues in the CDR3. V gave up 1 base and J gave up 6 bases, with 10 bases separating them.